Listed below are T cell receptor beta chains from one sample, sequenced in a study of cytomegalovirus exposure and HLA in healthy donors. Repertoires were generated with immunoSEQ multiplex PCR, while TCRdb's copy carries only in-frame clones and drops some. The table lists 120,000 or so clones, around 78% of them singletons. Sequencing was done on a sample of PBMCs. Receptors were obtained from a middle-aged woman in good health and CMV-seronegative. CDR3s include the opening cysteine and the closing phenylalanine or tryptophan. Each record gives: clone size, J gene, D gene, V gene, CDR3 DNA, CDR3 protein. The D gene is left open where the match is weak. A row's size may be missing; if present it is once, few, many or a size class.

>-|TRBJ2-1|TRBD2|TRBV10-2
TGCGCCAGCAGGGGGACCGGGACTAGCGTCGTTCTGAATGAGCAGTTCTTC
CASRGTGTSVVLNEQFF
>-|TRBJ2-7|TRBD2|TRBV28
TGTGCCAGCAGTACCCCCCGGGGACTACCTTACGAGCAGTACTTC
CASSTPRGLPYEQYF
>few|TRBJ2-1|-|TRBV7-6
TGTGCCAGCAGCGAGAAGTACAATGAGCAGTTCTTC
CASSEKYNEQFF
>-|TRBJ1-1|TRBD1|TRBV5-1
TGCGCCAGCAGCGAGATACCGGGACAGGGCTTTATGAACACTGAAGCTTTCTTT
CASSEIPGQGFMNTEAFF
>-|TRBJ2-7|-|TRBV4-2
TGTGCCAGCAGCCAAGATCAACAGGGCTACGAGCAGTACTTC
CASSQDQQGYEQYF
>-|TRBJ1-2|TRBD1|TRBV5-1
TGCGCCAGCAGCTTGACAGGGGGGCGTAACTATGGCTACACCTTC
CASSLTGGRNYGYTF
>-|TRBJ1-2|TRBD1|TRBV7-9
TGTTCCAGCAGCTTCGGGACAGACTATGGCTACACCTTC
CSSSFGTDYGYTF
>-|TRBJ1-2|TRBD1|TRBV6-5
TGTGCCAGCAGTTACGGACAGGACTATGGCTACACCTTC
CASSYGQDYGYTF
>-|TRBJ2-5|-|TRBV11-2
TGTGCCAGCAGCTCCAGACACCGAGAGACCCAGTACTTC
CASSSRHRETQYF
>-|TRBJ2-3|-|TRBV4-3
TGCGCCAGCAGCCAAGATTCTAGGAGCCCAAAGGCAGATACGCAGTATTTT
CASSQDSRSPKADTQYF
>-|TRBJ1-1|-|TRBV28
TGTGCCAGCAGTTTTTCGGGGGGGCGCTGGGAAGCTTTCTTT
CASSFSGGRWEAFF
>-|TRBJ2-5|-|TRBV5-4
TGTGCCAGCAGCGGGGGACTGAAAGAGACCCAGTACTTC
CASSGGLKETQYF
>-|TRBJ1-2|-|TRBV5-6
TGTGCCAGCAGCTTGGAAGGGAGCCCCTGGGGCTACACCTTC
CASSLEGSPWGYTF
>few|TRBJ1-2|-|TRBV18
TGTGCCAGCTCACCAGCGGCGGCAGAGGGAAATGGCTACACCTTC
CASSPAAAEGNGYTF
>-|TRBJ2-7|-|TRBV6-5
TGTGCCAGCACCCGGACTGGACCCTTCGCCTACGAGCAGTACTTC
CASTRTGPFAYEQYF
>-|TRBJ2-7|TRBD1|TRBV9
TGTGCCAGCAGCGTAGATTCCGGGACAGGGGGGTCCGAGCAGTACTTC
CASSVDSGTGGSEQYF
>-|TRBJ2-1|-|TRBV7-9
TGTGCCAGCAGCTTAGACCTGAGCTCCTACAATGAGCAGTTCTTC
CASSLDLSSYNEQFF
>-|TRBJ1-2|TRBD1|TRBV7-8
TGTGCCAGCAGCTTAGCTCAGGGGGCAAACTATGGCTACACCTTC
CASSLAQGANYGYTF
>few|TRBJ2-3|TRBD2|TRBV9
TGTGCCAGCAGAGCTAGCGGGAGAACAGATACGCAGTATTTT
CASRASGRTDTQYF
>-|TRBJ1-5|TRBD1|TRBV19
TGTGCCAGTACCCTAGGGACAGGGACGTATCAGCCCCAGCATTTT
CASTLGTGTYQPQHF
>few|TRBJ1-3|-|TRBV5-6
TGTGCCAGCAGCCAGAGGGGGGGGGCCGGAAACACCATATATTTT
CASSQRGGAGNTIYF
>once|TRBJ2-7|-|TRBV7-2
TGTGCCAGCAGCCCCTGGCCCTACGAGCAGTACTTC
CASSPWPYEQYF
>-|TRBJ1-4|-|TRBV7-9
TGTGCCAGCAGCTCTCCCGGGGAGGGGGTCGGAAAACTGTTTTTT
CASSSPGEGVGKLFF
>-|TRBJ2-3|-|TRBV7-9
TGTGCCAGCAGCAGAGACCTGGGAGCAGATACGCAGTATTTT
CASSRDLGADTQYF
>once|TRBJ2-3|TRBD1|TRBV5-1
TGCGCCAGCAGCTACGGACAGGGGGCGTTCGCCAGCACAGATACGCAGTATTTT
CASSYGQGAFASTDTQYF
>-|TRBJ2-3|-|TRBV6-1
TGTGCCAGCACCCGGGCAGATACGCAGTATTTT
CASTRADTQYF
>-|TRBJ2-7|TRBD1|TRBV7-2
TGTGCCAGCAGCCCCGCCCGGGACAGGGCCTACGAGCAGTACTTC
CASSPARDRAYEQYF
>-|TRBJ2-1|TRBD1|TRBV13
TGTGCCAGCGGCGCCACAGGGGGCGGGTACAATGAGCAGTTCTTC
CASGATGGGYNEQFF